The 2 T cell receptor beta chains in this list originate from one sample, sequenced in a study of blood T cell repertoires in COVID-19. The data were produced by immunoSEQ multiplex PCR, yet TCRdb's version contains in-frame clones alone and is incomplete. Found here are 60,000 or so clones, more than 80% of them singletons; the top ten hold just under 15%. Material: peripheral blood. Receptors originate from a man aged 80 or over with acute or convalescent COVID-19.

The chain recombines TRBV15 with TRBJ2-1; TRBD2 agrees at 8 bases. Losses at the gene ends were 0 bases for V and 3 bases for J; bases not matched to a gene: 4. Germline CDR1 and CDR2: LNHNV and YYDKDF (reference sequence). The CDR3 sequence is 16 residues long. CDR3 in amino acids: CATSRDKRGSYNEQFF. In DNA form, the CDR3 reads TGTGCCACCAGCAGAGATAAGCGGGGGAGCTACAATGAGCAGTTCTTC.

The chain is built from TRBV19 and TRBJ1-1; 10 positions match TRBD1. Germline lookup yields CDR1 LNHDA and CDR2 SQIVND (reference sequence). The J segment lost 6 bases and the V segment lost 7 bases, leaving 8 bases of the junction unmatched. The CDR3 extends over 14 amino acids. CDR3 sequence (DNA): TGTGCCAGTAATCCGGGACAGGGGATCTCTGAAGCTTTCTTT. Encoded protein: CASNPGQGISEAFF.